These 24 T cell receptor beta chains originate from one sample sequenced in a study of breast tumors, draining lymph nodes, adjacent tissues. Axillary draining lymph nodes of breast cancer patients supplied the node samples. A single record per CDR3 protein comes from TCRdb applying MiXCR to the multiplex PCR reads. Counted here are 160,000 or so distinct CDR3 sequences, around 33% occurring once; the ten biggest clones make up roughly 3.8%. Material: axillary lymph node tissue. The receptors were gathered from a female donor with breast cancer. Some clones in this sample may be carry-over from other donors' samples.

V and J are TRBV2 and TRBJ1-2; D ambiguous. This CDR3 has 13 residues. Germline V gene data show CDR1 as SNHLY and CDR2 as FYNNEI. V was shortened by 5 bases and J by 1 base, with 8 bases between the two germline ends. DNA of the CDR3: TGTGCCAGCAGTACGGACGGTAACTATGGCTACACCTTC. It translates to CASSTDGNYGYTF.

This clonotype was counted many times. This sequence joins TRBV29-1 and TRBJ1-2, with a weak D call TRBD1 (6 bases). V shed 7 bases and J shed 6 bases, with 21 bases lying between them. Germline CDR1 and CDR2: SQVTM and ANQGSEA. CDR3 size: 14 residues. CDR3 sequence reads: CSAPDWGAYDGYTF. DNA for the CDR3: TGCAGCGCCCCTGACTGGGGGGCGTACGATGGCTACACCTTC.

The CDR3 nucleotides are TGTGCCAGCGGGTTCCAACCAGCGTCTGGGGCCAACGTCCTGACTTTC. Its protein product is CASGFQPASGANVLTF. The chain couples TRBV6-4 to TRBJ2-6; D gene ambiguous. Germline V lookup: CDR1 MRHNA, CDR2 SNTAGT. The CDR3 length is 16 residues. V lost 8 bases, J lost 1 base, and 15 bases lay in between.

This chain joins TRBV6-5 and TRBJ1-2; possibly TRBD1 for D (6 bases). This CDR3 region has 12 residues. Germline V lookup: CDR1 MNHEY, CDR2 SVGAGI. V gave up 10 bases and J gave up 9 bases, with 18 bases separating them. This CDR3 is CAMSESWGRYTF. CDR3 nucleotides: TGTGCCATGAGTGAAAGTTGGGGGCGCTACACCTTC.

Note on this clonotype: Lacking the conserved final phenylalanine or tryptophan, this CDR3 likely reflects a read error. This rearrangement joins TRBV7-2 to TRBJ2-6; D uncertain. The CDR3 has 14 amino acids. Looked up from germline, CDR1 is SGHTA and CDR2 is FQGNSA. V was trimmed by 2 bases and J by 1 base, leaving 3 bases between them. The CDR3 DNA is TGTGCCAGCAGCTTAATGTCTGGGGCCAACGTCCTGACTCTC. This translates into CASSLMSGANVLTL.

This clonotype was seen only a few times. A read error is possible here, since a much larger clone lies one base away. The V gene is TRBV6-2 or TRBV6-3, the J gene TRBJ1-6; D is undetermined. Germline CDR1 reads MNHEY; CDR2 reads SVGEGT. Trimming cost V 6 bases and J 10 bases, with 19 bases left between them. The CDR3 contains 15 residues. CDR3 in amino acids: CASSPLRRVGSPLHF. CDR3 DNA: TGTGCCAGCAGCCCCCTACGGCGGGTAGGATCACCCCTCCACTTT.

Ten or more counts support this clonotype. The J gene is TRBJ2-1, the V gene TRBV20-1; TRBD2 is a possible D gene (5 bases). CDR1 is DFQATT and CDR2 is SNEGSKA in the germline V gene (reference sequence). Deletions cut 1 base from V and 6 bases from J, with 16 bases between. The CDR3 extends over 15 amino acids. The CDR3 DNA reads TGCAGTGCTAGAGCCGCGGGCCGACTGATCAATGAGCAGTTCTTC. It yields the protein CSARAAGRLINEQFF.

This clonotype was seen a few times. This may arise from a read error, as a much more abundant clone is one base away. The rearrangement links TRBV20-1 to TRBJ1-2; D may be TRBD1 (5 bases). This CDR3 is 17 amino acids long. Trimming took off 2 bases at V and 8 bases at J, with 27 bases between the two ends. Germline V lookup: CDR1 DFQATT, CDR2 SNEGSKA (reference sequence). The CDR3 DNA reads as TGCAGTGCTAGACCCGCCCCCAGGGTGGCAACCAACGCGGGCTACACCTTC. It is translated as CSARPAPRVATNAGYTF.

In this sample, this clonotype turned up many times. The chain is built from TRBV19 and TRBJ2-6; D not certain. Per germline, CDR1 LNHDA and CDR2 SQIVND (reference sequence). This CDR3 region has 13 residues. The V and J ends lost 4 bases and 3 bases respectively, with 4 bases between them. The CDR3 region is CASSTDGANVLTF. The CDR3 DNA reads TGTGCCAGTAGTACGGATGGGGCCAACGTCCTGACTTTC. Supplemented by reference TRBV19 and TRBJ2-6, the full variable domain reads DGGITQSPKYLFRKEGQNVTLSCEQNLNHDAMYWYRQDPGQGLRLIYYSQIVNDFQKGDIAEGYSVSREKKESFPLTVTSAQKNPTAFYLCASSTDGANVLTFGAGSRLTVL.

This clonotype occurred many times. This rearrangement joins TRBV4-1 to TRBJ2-7; a weak D match, TRBD2 (5 bases). CDR1 is MGHRA, CDR2 YSYEKL, per germline. Trimming took 0 bases from V and 4 from J, leaving 7 bases between them. This CDR3 is built from 13 residues. The CDR3 sequence is CASSQEGGYEQYF. CDR3 sequence (DNA): TGCGCCAGCAGCCAAGAAGGCGGGTACGAGCAGTACTTC.

Ten or more counts support this clonotype. The chain carries TRBV7-2 and TRBJ2-2; the D gene is possibly TRBD2 (5 bases). The CDR3 loop spans 16 amino acids. V was pared by 3 bases and J by 7 bases, with 18 bases between. Germline CDR1 SGHTA, CDR2 FQGNSA. The CDR3 spells CASSLGSPLGSGELFF. CDR3 DNA sequence: TGTGCCAGCAGCTTGGGATCTCCTCTAGGGAGCGGGGAGCTGTTTTTT.

By its share, this clonotype is medium-sized (0.01 to 0.1%). DNA of the CDR3: TGCGCCAGCAGCGCGAACGCGGGACCATCCACAGATACGCAGTATTTT. Its translation is CASSANAGPSTDTQYF. The chain carries TRBV4-1 and TRBJ2-3, with D perhaps matching TRBD2 (6 bases). The CDR3 loop spans 16 amino acids. The V gene lost 5 bases and the J gene lost 2 bases, with 17 bases spanning the gap. CDR1 and CDR2 (germline): MGHRA, YSYEKL.

There are many counts of this clonotype. This rearrangement joins TRBV28 to TRBJ1-4; 8 positions agree with TRBD1. The CDR3 runs to 15 residues. Germline V gene sequence: CDR1 MDHEN, CDR2 SYDVKM. J lost 7 bases, V lost 2 bases, and 6 bases had no gene match. The CDR3 bases are TGTGCCAGCAGTTTACCGACAGGGGCTAGTGAAAAACTGTTTTTT. It specifies CASSLPTGASEKLFF.

This clonotype has at least ten counts. The gene calls are TRBV7-9 and TRBJ2-1; 12 bases align to TRBD1. The length of the CDR3 is 17 residues. The germline CDR1 and CDR2 sequences are SEHNR and FQNEAQ (reference sequence). J gave up 6 bases and V 1 base, and 7 bases lay outside the gene matches. CDR3 region: CASSLGGRDRGLNEQFF. For the CDR3, the DNA is TGTGCCAGCAGCTTAGGTGGCCGGGACAGGGGGCTCAATGAGCAGTTCTTC.

The V and J genes are TRBV6-1 and TRBJ2-1; 13 nucleotides align to TRBD2. Germline assignment: CDR1 MNHNS and CDR2 SASEGT. V lost 11 bases to trimming and J lost 7 bases; unmatched junction nucleotides: 26. CDR3 size: 20 residues. The CDR3 is CAAPPMSGTSGKAGENEQFF. As DNA, the CDR3 is TGTGCCGCACCCCCCATGTCCGGGACTAGCGGGAAGGCGGGGGAGAATGAGCAGTTCTTC.

This clonotype was counted many times. V and J are TRBV5-6 and TRBJ2-7, with D perhaps being TRBD1 or TRBD2 (5 bases each). The CDR3 has 12 amino acids. Germline V gives CDR1 SGHDT, CDR2 YYEEEE. V lost 1 base and J 7 bases, leaving 9 bases between the germline ends. In nucleotides, the CDR3 is TGTGCCAGCAGCTTGCGGGGACGGGAGCAGTACTTC. Protein: CASSLRGREQYF.

This clonotype was recorded at least ten times. V gene TRBV27 combines with J gene TRBJ1-6, with D unclear. Trimming pared 7 bases from V and 0 bases from J, leaving 16 bases between. In germline, CDR1 is MNHEY, CDR2 SMNVEV (reference sequence). The CDR3 consists of 17 residues. CDR3 loop: CASTPPKISSYNSPLHF. For the CDR3, the DNA is TGTGCCAGCACCCCGCCCAAGATTAGCTCCTATAATTCACCCCTCCACTTT.

This clonotype was counted at least ten times. DNA for the CDR3: TGTGCCAGCAGCCCCGGGTTCTCTGGGGCCAACGTCCTGACTTTC. Residues: CASSPGFSGANVLTF. The chain uses TRBV2 and TRBJ2-6; D is unresolved. The CDR3 has 15 amino acids. Trimming shortened V by 6 bases and J by 0 bases, and 9 bases separated the two germline ends. Germline CDR1 is SNHLY and CDR2 is FYNNEI.

In its sample, this clonotype was seen many times. This chain connects TRBV7-9 to TRBJ2-7; possibly TRBD1 for D (5 bases). CDR1 is SEHNR, CDR2 FQNEAQ, per germline (reference sequence). The CDR3 sequence is 15 residues long. Trimming cost V 3 bases and J 4 bases, with 16 bases left between them. For the CDR3, the DNA is TGTGCCAGCAGCTTGGGGCCGGTGAGCGCGTACGAGCAGTACTTC. This translates into CASSLGPVSAYEQYF.

This chain uses TRBV5-1 with TRBJ2-3; 7 bases fit TRBD1. The ends lost 7 bases at V and 8 bases at J; junction bases unmatched: 22. The CDR3 loop spans 17 amino acids. The germline V gene has CDR1 SGHRS and CDR2 YFSETQ. The DNA of the CDR3 is TGCGCCAGCGGGCTGCCCCAGGGGGACGCTCCTCGGGGTACGCAGTATTTT. It yields the protein CASGLPQGDAPRGTQYF.

As to this clonotype: The conserved closing phenylalanine or tryptophan is absent in this CDR3, likely reflecting a read error. No DNA is shown, since the ends of the CDR3 on it are uncertain; the CDR3 is the one TCRdb lists. The J gene is TRBJ2-7, the V gene TRBV11-2; whether TRBD2, the table's D call, matches the DNA was not checked. The CDR3 has 15 amino acids, counting both end residues. Germline V gene sequence: CDR1 SGHAT, CDR2 FQNNGV. CDR3 sequence: CASSPRTSGADEQCL.

The J gene is TRBJ1-6, the V gene TRBV18, with no clear D. Germline loops: CDR1 KGHSH, CDR2 LQKENI. The CDR3 length is 10 residues. The germline V and J ends were trimmed by 4 bases and 12 bases, with 4 bases remaining between them. DNA for the CDR3: TGTGCCAGCTCACTTGGACCCCTCCACTTT. Protein product: CASSLGPLHF.

This clonotype was picked up one time. This chain links TRBV2 with TRBJ1-5; TRBD1 might be the D (5 bases). The V end was cut by 3 bases, the J end by 11 bases, with 17 bases between. CDR1 and CDR2 (germline): SNHLY, FYNNEI. The length of the CDR3 is 14 residues. The CDR3 loop is CASSEGEIQETQHF. DNA for the CDR3: TGTGCCAGCAGTGAGGGGGAAATCCAAGAGACCCAGCATTTT.

This clonotype was seen at least ten times. The rearrangement uses TRBV24-1 and TRBJ2-1; tentative D call: TRBD1 (6 bases). With 7 bases removed from V and 5 bases from J, the gap between germline ends came to 11 bases. CDR3 size: 13 residues. CDR1 is KGHDR, CDR2 SFDVKD, per germline. The DNA for the CDR3 is TGTGCCACCAGCTCCAGGGGTAACAATGAGCAGTTCTTC. Encoded protein: CATSSRGNNEQFF.